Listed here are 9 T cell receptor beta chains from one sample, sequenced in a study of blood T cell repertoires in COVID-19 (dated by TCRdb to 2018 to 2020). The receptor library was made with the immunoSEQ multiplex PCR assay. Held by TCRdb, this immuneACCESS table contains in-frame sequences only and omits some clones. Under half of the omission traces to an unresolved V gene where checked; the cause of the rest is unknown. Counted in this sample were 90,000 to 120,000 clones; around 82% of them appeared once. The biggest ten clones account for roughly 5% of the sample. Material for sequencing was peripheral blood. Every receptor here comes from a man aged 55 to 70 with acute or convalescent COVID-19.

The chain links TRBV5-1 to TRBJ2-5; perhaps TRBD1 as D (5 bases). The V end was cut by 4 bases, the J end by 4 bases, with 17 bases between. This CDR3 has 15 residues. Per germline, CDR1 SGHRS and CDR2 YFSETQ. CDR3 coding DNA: TGCGCCAGCAGCAGGTCCGAGACAGCGATAGAGACCCAGTACTTC. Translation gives CASSRSETAIETQYF.

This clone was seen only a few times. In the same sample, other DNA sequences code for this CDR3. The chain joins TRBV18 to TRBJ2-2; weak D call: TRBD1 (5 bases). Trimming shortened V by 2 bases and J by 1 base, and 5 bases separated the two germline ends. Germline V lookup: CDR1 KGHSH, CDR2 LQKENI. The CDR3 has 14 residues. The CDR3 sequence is CASSPGQNTGELFF. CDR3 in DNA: TGTGCCAGCTCACCAGGACAGAACACCGGGGAGCTGTTTTTT.

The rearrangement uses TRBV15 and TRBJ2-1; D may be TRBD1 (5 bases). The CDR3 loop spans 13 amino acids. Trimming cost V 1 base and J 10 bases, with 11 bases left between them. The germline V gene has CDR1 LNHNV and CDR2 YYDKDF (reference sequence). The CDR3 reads CATSRGRQNEQFF. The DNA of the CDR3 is TGTGCCACCAGCAGAGGCCGACAGAACGAGCAGTTCTTC.

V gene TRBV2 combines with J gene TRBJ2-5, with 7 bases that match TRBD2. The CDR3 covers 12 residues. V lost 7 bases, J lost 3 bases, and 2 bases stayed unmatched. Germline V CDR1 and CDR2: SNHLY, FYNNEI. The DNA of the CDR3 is TGTGCCAGCACCACTAGCGAAGAGACCCAGTACTTC. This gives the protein CASTTSEETQYF. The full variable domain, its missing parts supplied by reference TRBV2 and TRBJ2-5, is EPEVTQTPSHQVTQMGQEVILRCVPISNHLYFYWYRQILGQKVEFLVSFYNNEISEKSEIFDDQFSVERPDGSNFTLKIRSTKLEDSAMYFCASTTSEETQYFGPGTRLLVL.

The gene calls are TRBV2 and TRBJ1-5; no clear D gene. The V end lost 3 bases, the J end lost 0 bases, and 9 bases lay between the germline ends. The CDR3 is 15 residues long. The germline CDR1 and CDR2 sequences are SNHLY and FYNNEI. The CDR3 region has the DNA TGTGCCAGCAGTGATTCGGGGTTTAGCAATCAGCCCCAGCATTTT. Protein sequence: CASSDSGFSNQPQHF.

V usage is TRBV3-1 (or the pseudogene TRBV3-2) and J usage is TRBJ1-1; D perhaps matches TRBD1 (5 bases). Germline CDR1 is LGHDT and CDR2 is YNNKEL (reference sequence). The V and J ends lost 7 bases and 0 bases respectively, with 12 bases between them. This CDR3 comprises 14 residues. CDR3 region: CASTLQDMNTEAFF. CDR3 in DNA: TGTGCCAGCACCCTACAGGACATGAACACTGAAGCTTTCTTT.

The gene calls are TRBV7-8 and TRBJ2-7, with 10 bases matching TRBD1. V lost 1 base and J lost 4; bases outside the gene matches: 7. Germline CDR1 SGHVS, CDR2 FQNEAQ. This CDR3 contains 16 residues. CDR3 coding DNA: TGTGCCAGCAGCTTAGGATCGGGACAGGGGTTATACGAGCAGTACTTC. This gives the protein CASSLGSGQGLYEQYF.

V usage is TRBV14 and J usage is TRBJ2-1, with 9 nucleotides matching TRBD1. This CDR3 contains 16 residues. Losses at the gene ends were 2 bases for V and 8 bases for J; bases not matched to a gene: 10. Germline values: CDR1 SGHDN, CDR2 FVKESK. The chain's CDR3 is CASSQRPGQGSDEQFF. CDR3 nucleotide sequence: TGTGCCAGCAGCCAAAGGCCGGGACAGGGTTCGGATGAGCAGTTCTTC.

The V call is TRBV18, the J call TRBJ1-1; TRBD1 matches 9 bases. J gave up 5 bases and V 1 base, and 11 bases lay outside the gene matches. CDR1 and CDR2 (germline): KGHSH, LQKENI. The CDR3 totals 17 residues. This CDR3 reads CASSPRYRQGGETEAFF. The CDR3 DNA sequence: TGTGCCAGCTCACCACGATATAGACAGGGGGGAGAAACTGAAGCTTTCTTT.